Below are 26 T cell receptor beta chains sequenced from a single sample in a study of OX40 agonist ivuxolimab in advanced cancers. Produced via immunoSEQ multiplex PCR; TCRdb's table is partial and in-frame only. The sample carries tens of thousands of clones, approximately 90% recorded once. Here the sequenced sample was CD4+ or CD8+ T cells sorted from blood, taken in a trial of the OX40 agonist ivuxolimab. These receptors were obtained from an adult with an advanced solid tumor such as melanoma, head and neck, liver or kidney cancer.

This clone has a single count. The genes are TRBV2 and TRBJ1-5; D call uncertain. Trimming removed 1 base at V and 0 bases at J, with 4 bases between. The CDR3 consists of 14 residues. CDR1 SNHLY and CDR2 FYNNEI come from the germline V gene. CDR3 residues: CASSEVDSNQPQHF. The CDR3 nucleotides are TGTGCCAGCAGTGAAGTGGATAGCAATCAGCCCCAGCATTTT.

The CDR3 region has the DNA TGTGCCAGCAGTGATTGGCAGGGGTCCTACGAGCAGTACTTC. Translated: CASSDWQGSYEQYF. The J gene is TRBJ2-7, the V gene TRBV2, with D possibly TRBD1 on 6 matching bases. The V end was cut by 3 bases, the J end by 1 base, with 10 bases between. Germline lookup yields CDR1 SNHLY and CDR2 FYNNEI. The CDR3 runs 14 residues.

The V call is TRBV18, the J call TRBJ2-2, with 7 bases matching TRBD1. Trimming removed 0 bases from V and 7 bases from J; junction bases left unmatched: 5. This CDR3 is built from 15 residues. Per germline, CDR1 KGHSH and CDR2 LQKENI. CDR3 residues: CASSPPNRGSGELFF. The DNA of the CDR3 is TGTGCCAGCTCACCACCTAACAGGGGCAGCGGGGAGCTGTTTTTT.

The CDR3 reads CASSLLSRQGAEAFF. The CDR3, as DNA: TGTGCCAGCAGTTTATTATCACGACAGGGGGCGGAAGCTTTCTTT. The chain recombines TRBV28 with TRBJ1-1, with 10 positions matching TRBD1. The CDR3 has 15 amino acids. CDR1 and CDR2 (germline): MDHEN, SYDVKM. Trimming at V came to 1 base and at J to 8 bases, leaving 7 bases not matched to a gene.

Of note for this clone: Compared with germline, one end of the junction differs, possibly owing to a read error. The chain links TRBV9 to TRBJ2-7; TRBD1 matches at 9 bases. The CDR3 runs 14 residues. CDR1 and CDR2 from the germline V gene are SGDLS and YYNGEE. The CDR3 here is CASSAGTGTGEQHF. CDR3 DNA sequence: TGTGCCAGCAGCGCCGGGACAGGGACTGGCGAGCAGCACTTC.

The CDR3 DNA reads TGTGCCAGCAGCCCACAGGGGGGAGATCAGCCCCAGCATTTT. It yields the protein CASSPQGGDQPQHF. The chain joins TRBV7-2 to TRBJ1-5; 8 nucleotides agree with TRBD1. In germline, CDR1 is SGHTA, CDR2 FQGNSA. The junction had 5 bases not matched to a gene; V was cut back by 5 bases and J by 5 bases. CDR3 size: 14 residues. Full variable domain (missing parts from reference TRBV7-2 and TRBJ1-5): GAGVSQSPSNKVTEKGKDVELRCDPISGHTALYWYRQSLGQGLEFLIYFQGNSAPDKSGLPSDRFSAERTGGSVSTLTIQRTQQEDSAVYLCASSPQGGDQPQHFGDGTRLSIL.

This sequence joins TRBV6-5 and TRBJ2-7, with D tentatively TRBD2 (5 bases). Germline CDR1 and CDR2: MNHEY and SVGAGI. The CDR3 loop spans 15 amino acids. V was cut by 0 bases and J by 8 bases, with 17 bases left in between. The CDR3 spells CASSYSPGNVMQQYF. CDR3 nucleotides: TGTGCCAGCAGTTACTCGCCGGGGAACGTGATGCAGCAGTACTTC.

This chain uses TRBV27 with TRBJ1-2; D unresolved. Deletions cut 7 bases from V and 8 bases from J, with 11 bases between. Germline values: CDR1 MNHEY, CDR2 SMNVEV (reference sequence). This CDR3 has 11 residues. CDR3 sequence: CASKEAGGYTF. In nucleotides, the CDR3 is TGTGCCAGCAAAGAGGCCGGGGGCTACACCTTC.

Only a few counts were recorded for this clone. CDR3 amino acids: CASSRRQGGTKTYEQYF. CDR3 nucleotides: TGTGCCAGCAGCAGACGTCAGGGGGGGACCAAGACCTACGAGCAGTACTTC. The genes are TRBV28 and TRBJ2-7; D assignment may be TRBD1 or TRBD2 (7 bases each). V was clipped by 6 bases and J by 2 bases, with 23 bases between them. This CDR3 has 17 amino acids. CDR1 MDHEN and CDR2 SYDVKM come from the germline V gene.

This chain links TRBV5-5 with TRBJ2-5, with 11 bases aligning to TRBD2. Germline CDR1 is SGHKS and CDR2 is YYEKEE (reference sequence). The CDR3 runs to 16 residues. V gave up 4 bases and J gave up 4 bases; unmatched junction bases: 9. The CDR3 sequence: CASSGISGRAVETQYF. The CDR3 DNA reads TGTGCCAGCAGCGGGATTAGCGGGAGGGCCGTAGAGACCCAGTACTTC.

This clone was counted a single time. This chain connects TRBV28 to TRBJ2-5; TRBD1 is a possible D gene (6 bases). The CDR3 covers 15 residues. Looked up from germline, CDR1 is MDHEN and CDR2 is SYDVKM. The V end lost 4 bases, the J end lost 4 bases, and 16 bases lay between the germline ends. The CDR3 DNA is TGTGCCAGCAGTTCCTTCCAGGGGCGCGTAGAGACCCAGTACTTC. As protein: CASSSFQGRVETQYF.

The chain couples TRBV27 to TRBJ2-2; 8 bases fit TRBD2. V lost 5 bases and J lost 6; bases outside the gene matches: 8. This CDR3 is built from 15 residues. The germline gives CDR1 MNHEY, CDR2 SMNVEV (reference sequence). The CDR3 loop reads CASSPRGRPPGELFF. Here the CDR3 DNA reads TGTGCCAGCAGTCCGCGCGGGAGGCCCCCCGGGGAGCTGTTTTTT.

This clone was found once. V and J are TRBV6-5 and TRBJ2-7; D is possibly TRBD1 (8 bases). CDR1 and CDR2 from the germline V gene are MNHEY and SVGAGI. The CDR3 length is 14 residues. The V end lost 7 bases, the J end lost 3 bases, and 16 bases lay between the germline ends. CDR3 nucleotide sequence: TGTGCCAGCACCCGAGCGGGACAGGTCTACGAGCAGTACTTC. Protein product: CASTRAGQVYEQYF.

This chain uses TRBV18 with TRBJ2-2, with a possible D match to TRBD2 (6 bases). The CDR3 is made up of 17 amino acids. With 1 base removed from V and 5 bases from J, the gap between germline ends came to 17 bases. CDR1 and CDR2 (germline): KGHSH, LQKENI. The CDR3 nucleotides are TGTGCCAGCTCACCACGTCTCATTGGACTACAGACCGGGGAGCTGTTTTTT. Its translation is CASSPRLIGLQTGELFF.

V is TRBV9 and J is TRBJ2-2; 8 bases map to TRBD2. The CDR3 is 17 amino acids. Germline CDR1 reads SGDLS; CDR2 reads YYNGEE. J gave up 5 bases and V 4 bases, and 13 bases lay outside the gene matches. The CDR3 DNA reads as TGTGCCAGCAGCCCCCGGAGAAGCGGGAGTATTACCGGGGAGCTGTTTTTT. The encoded protein is CASSPRRSGSITGELFF.

This rearrangement joins TRBV5-5 to TRBJ1-1, with TRBD1 as a possible D gene (5 bases). The CDR3 loop spans 14 amino acids. V lost 2 bases and J 0 bases, leaving 8 bases between the germline ends. Germline CDR1 SGHKS, CDR2 YYEKEE (reference sequence). CDR3 sequence: CASSFRGLNTEAFF. In DNA form, the CDR3 reads TGTGCCAGCAGCTTTCGGGGCTTGAACACTGAAGCTTTCTTT.

The genes are TRBV7-6 and TRBJ2-2; the match to TRBD1 covers 7 bases. Unmatched junction bases numbered 8, after V lost 5 bases and J lost 5 bases. The length of the CDR3 is 15 residues. In germline, CDR1 is SGHVS, CDR2 FNYEAQ. As DNA, the CDR3 is TGTGCCAGCAGCGAAAAGACAGGGAATACCGGGGAGCTGTTTTTT. It specifies CASSEKTGNTGELFF.

This chain joins TRBV27 and TRBJ1-1; D uncertain. Germline V gene data show CDR1 as MNHEY and CDR2 as SMNVEV (reference sequence). This CDR3 spans 14 amino acids. V lost 6 bases to trimming and J lost 2 bases, with 13 bases between them. The DNA for the CDR3 is TGTGCCAGCAGAAACGGGGTTGGCAACACTGAAGCTTTCTTT. This translates into CASRNGVGNTEAFF.

This chain links TRBV30 with TRBJ2-7, with 7 bases aligning to TRBD2. The CDR3 has 13 amino acids. The V gene's germline CDR1 is GTSNPN and CDR2 SVGIG (reference sequence). V was pared by 5 bases and J by 0 bases, with 4 bases of the junction left unmatched. The CDR3 nucleotides are TGTGCCTGGGACGGGAGGCTCTCCTACGAGCAGTACTTC. Its protein is CAWDGRLSYEQYF.

This clone was observed a single time. The V and J genes are TRBV6-5 and TRBJ2-2; D not resolved. The CDR3 totals 12 residues. V was trimmed by 2 bases and J by 7 bases, leaving 5 bases between them. Germline V lookup: CDR1 MNHEY, CDR2 SVGAGI. The CDR3 protein is CASSYGVGELFF. The CDR3 DNA follows: TGTGCCAGCAGTTACGGGGTCGGGGAGCTGTTTTTT.

The table lists this clone with a count of one. V and J are TRBV6-4 and TRBJ2-1; 8 nucleotides align to TRBD1. CDR3 length: 16 residues. Looked up from germline, CDR1 is MRHNA and CDR2 is SNTAGT. Trimming took 2 bases from V and 6 from J; bases not matched to a gene: 9. The CDR3 bases are TGTGCCAGCAGTGACCTTAGCAGGGGGCGAATCAATGAGCAGTTCTTC. Protein sequence: CASSDLSRGRINEQFF.

The CDR3 nucleotides read TGTGCCAGTAGTAGGACGGGCAGCACAGATACGCAGTATTTT. This sequence encodes CASSRTGSTDTQYF. The rearrangement joins TRBV19 to TRBJ2-3; D gene ambiguous. This CDR3 region has 14 residues. Germline CDR1 reads LNHDA; CDR2 reads SQIVND (reference sequence). Trimming left V 4 bases short and J 0 bases short, with 8 bases between.

The rearrangement links TRBV28 to TRBJ2-7; D is possibly TRBD1 (5 bases). This CDR3 spans 13 amino acids. In germline, CDR1 is MDHEN, CDR2 SYDVKM. Between the trimmed V and J ends, which lost 6 bases and 5 bases, there was a span of 14 bases. CDR3: CASSPRVLDEQYF. The CDR3 DNA reads as TGTGCCAGCAGCCCCAGGGTCCTTGACGAGCAGTACTTC.

The V gene is TRBV27, the J gene TRBJ2-5, with D maybe TRBD2 (6 bases). V was clipped by 5 bases and J by 7 bases, with 14 bases between them. There are 13 residues in the CDR3. The germline V gene has CDR1 MNHEY and CDR2 SMNVEV (reference sequence). The CDR3 coding sequence is TGTGCCAGCAGTGCCGGTCTGGGGGGGACCCAGTACTTC. This encodes CASSAGLGGTQYF.

This clone appeared once. V is TRBV14 and J is TRBJ1-1, with 7 bases matching TRBD1. Germline assignment: CDR1 SGHDN and CDR2 FVKESK. V lost 1 base, J lost 0 bases, and 5 bases stayed unmatched. The CDR3 has 16 amino acids. For the CDR3, the DNA is TGTGCCAGCAGCCAAGGACAGGGCCAGGTGAACACTGAAGCTTTCTTT. Translating it yields CASSQGQGQVNTEAFF.

The chain is built from TRBV18 and TRBJ2-7, with TRBD1 matching over 9 bases. This CDR3 region has 14 residues. The germline V gene has CDR1 KGHSH and CDR2 LQKENI. The ends lost 4 bases at V and 6 bases at J; junction bases unmatched: 7. The CDR3 is CASSLGQGNVEQYF. The CDR3 DNA is TGTGCCAGCTCACTAGGACAGGGGAATGTCGAGCAGTACTTC.